Below are 10 T cell receptor beta chains sequenced from a single sample in a study of identical twins. TCRdb re-called the 5' RACE reads through MiXCR, storing one row per CDR3 protein. The sample contains 1.5 million to 2 million distinct CDR3 sequences, 25% to 35% of which appear only once. Sequencing input: cord blood. Every receptor here comes from a newborn girl in good health.

In its sample, this clonotype was seen a few times. The DNA of the CDR3 is TGCAGTGCCCACTCAAGACTGTCAAGCGAGCAGTTCTTC. As protein: CSAHSRLSSEQFF. The chain uses TRBV20-1 and TRBJ2-1; no firm D call. With 6 bases removed from V and 10 bases from J, the gap between germline ends came to 19 bases. The CDR3 loop spans 13 amino acids. CDR1 DFQATT and CDR2 SNEGSKA come from the germline V gene (reference sequence).

Only a few counts were recorded for this clonotype. V and J are TRBV5-1 and TRBJ2-1, with TRBD2 identical over 10 bases. The V and J ends lost 2 bases and 2 bases, in that order; junction bases with no gene match: 7. Per germline, CDR1 SGHRS and CDR2 YFSETQ. This CDR3 is 17 amino acids long. This CDR3 reads CASSLTSGTRAYNEQFF. CDR3 DNA: TGCGCCAGCAGCTTAACTAGCGGGACTCGCGCCTACAATGAGCAGTTCTTC.

This clonotype was picked up a small number of times. This chain connects TRBV5-6 to TRBJ2-5; D is undetermined. The germline V gene encodes CDR1 SGHDT and CDR2 YYEEEE. Trimming removed 6 bases at V and 2 bases at J, with 14 bases between. The CDR3 has 14 residues. The CDR3 is CASTPFNIQETQYF. The CDR3 bases are TGTGCCAGCACCCCATTCAATATTCAAGAGACCCAGTACTTC.

The table lists this clonotype with a few counts. This chain joins TRBV4-2 and TRBJ2-3, with 8 bases that match TRBD2. Per the germline V gene, CDR1 is LGHNA and CDR2 is YNFKEQ. The CDR3 is made up of 17 amino acids. After removal of 2 bases from V and 1 base from J, the junction contained 8 bases not matched to a gene. In DNA form, the CDR3 reads TGTGCCAGCAGCCAACAAGAGCGGGAGCTACGCACAGATACGCAGTATTTT. Residues: CASSQQERELRTDTQYF.

The table lists this clonotype with a few counts. The chain combines TRBV4-1 with TRBJ1-2; D possibly corresponds to TRBD1 (6 bases). CDR1 and CDR2 from the germline V gene are MGHRA and YSYEKL. The CDR3 spans 15 residues. V lost 2 bases, J lost 2 bases, and 12 bases lay in between. The CDR3 DNA follows: TGCGCCAGCAGCCAACCGTCTACAGGGAACTATGGCTACACCTTC. This codes for CASSQPSTGNYGYTF.

V and J are TRBV20-1 and TRBJ1-1; D may be TRBD1 (5 bases). Trimming left V 5 bases short and J 3 bases short, with 10 bases between. CDR1 is DFQATT and CDR2 is SNEGSKA in the germline V gene (reference sequence). CDR3 length: 12 amino acids. The CDR3 DNA follows: TGCAGTGCTGCACAGGCATACACTGAAGCTTTCTTT. Its translation: CSAAQAYTEAFF.

The CDR3 DNA reads TGCAGTGCTACAAGCCGGGACAGCCTAACAGATACGCAGTATTTT. Translated: CSATSRDSLTDTQYF. The rearrangement links TRBV20-1 to TRBJ2-3, with TRBD1 identical over 7 bases. The CDR3 consists of 15 residues. Germline CDR1 reads DFQATT; CDR2 reads SNEGSKA (reference sequence). J lost 3 bases, V lost 4 bases, and 10 bases had no gene match.

A few counts support this clonotype. This rearrangement joins TRBV7-9 to TRBJ2-1; D ambiguous. The V gene's germline CDR1 is SEHNR and CDR2 FQNEAQ (reference sequence). The V and J ends lost 1 base and 4 bases respectively, with 11 bases between them. The CDR3 runs to 15 residues. CDR3 protein: CASSLGQNNYNEQFF. The CDR3 coding sequence is TGTGCCAGCAGCTTAGGTCAGAACAATTACAATGAGCAGTTCTTC.

Notes on this clonotype: Being one base from a much bigger clone, this may be a read error. The rearrangement uses TRBV10-3 and TRBJ2-5; D is perhaps TRBD1 or TRBD2 (5 bases each). There are 14 residues in the CDR3. CDR1 is ENHRY, CDR2 SYGVKD, per germline. Trimming pared 3 bases from V and 11 bases from J, leaving 19 bases between. CDR3 nucleotide sequence: TGTGCCATCAGTGAAGGGACCCCTCAGGATGAGCAGTACTTC. Translated: CAISEGTPQDEQYF.

The V call is TRBV7-6, the J call TRBJ2-1; 10 nucleotides align to TRBD2. Germline CDR1 SGHVS, CDR2 FNYEAQ. The CDR3 runs 18 residues. With 0 bases clipped from V and 4 bases from J, the junction kept 9 bases outside the gene matches. CDR3 amino acids: CASSLATQLAGRYNEQFF. In DNA form, the CDR3 reads TGTGCCAGCAGCTTAGCTACCCAACTAGCGGGGCGGTACAATGAGCAGTTCTTC.